What follows are 22 T cell receptor beta chains derived from one specimen sequenced in a study of CD8+CD57+ T cells in acquired aplastic anemia. Genomic DNA provided the template from which TCR beta VDJ and CDR3 profiles were obtained. One entry per CDR3 protein results from TCRdb running MiXCR on the reads. The repertoire holds roughly 130,000 distinct CDR3 sequences, with about half as singletons. Sequenced input: sorted CD4+, CD8+, or CD8+CD57+ T cells (not recorded which) from PBMCs. The receptors derive from a human donor in good health, serving as a control.

This sequence joins TRBV9 and TRBJ1-2; unclear D gene. The CDR3 totals 14 residues. Germline CDR1 is SGDLS and CDR2 is YYNGEE. The germline V and J ends were trimmed by 1 base and 0 bases, with 7 bases remaining between them. In DNA form, the CDR3 reads TGTGCCAGCAGCGTAAGTCAGTCTAACTATGGCTACACCTTC. Translated, it gives CASSVSQSNYGYTF.

Remarks on this clonotype: Given the absence of the conserved phenylalanine or tryptophan at the CDR3 end, a read error is likely. The limits of the CDR3 on the DNA are not certain, so only TCRdb's listed CDR3 is given. The rearrangement joins TRBV10-1 to TRBJ1-1; the table's D call TRBD1 went unverified against the DNA. In germline, CDR1 is WNHNN, CDR2 SYGVQD (reference sequence). Inclusive of both ends, the CDR3 amounts to 12 amino acids. The CDR3: CASSEGTGGAFG.

This chain uses TRBV6-2 or TRBV6-3 with TRBJ2-5; a weak D match, TRBD2 (6 bases). With 0 bases removed from V and 6 bases from J, the gap between germline ends came to 11 bases. CDR3 length: 14 residues. Germline lookup yields CDR1 MNHEY and CDR2 SVGEGT. The CDR3 loop reads CASSYSEEGQTQYF. The CDR3, as DNA: TGTGCCAGCAGTTACTCCGAGGAGGGGCAGACCCAGTACTTC.

This clonotype was observed at least ten times. CDR3 sequence (DNA): TGTGCCAGCAGTGGGGCAGGGAGGGAGACCCAGTACTTC. This encodes CASSGAGRETQYF. The chain uses TRBV25-1 and TRBJ2-5; perhaps TRBD2 as D (6 bases). Germline CDR1 is MGHDK and CDR2 is SYGVNS. There are 13 residues in the CDR3. The V and J ends lost 4 bases and 5 bases respectively, with 11 bases between them.

The chain is built from TRBV19 and TRBJ2-7, with 8 bases lining up with TRBD1. Per the germline V gene, CDR1 is LNHDA and CDR2 is SQIVND (reference sequence). This CDR3 comprises 14 residues. Trimming removed 3 bases from V and 5 bases from J; junction bases left unmatched: 6. In nucleotides, the CDR3 is TGTGCCAGTAGTATCAGGGGGCATGGCGACGAGCAGTACTTC. Residues: CASSIRGHGDEQYF. Full variable domain (rest looked up from reference TRBV19 and TRBJ2-7): DGGITQSPKYLFRKEGQNVTLSCEQNLNHDAMYWYRQDPGQGLRLIYYSQIVNDFQKGDIAEGYSVSREKKESFPLTVTSAQKNPTAFYLCASSIRGHGDEQYFGPGTRLTVT.

The J gene is TRBJ1-5, the V gene TRBV7-9, with 8 bases matching TRBD1. From germline, CDR1 is SEHNR and CDR2 FQNEAQ (reference sequence). The CDR3 extends over 15 amino acids. V dropped 3 bases and J dropped 3; count of bases not matched to a gene: 4. The chain's CDR3 is CASSFGQGPNQPQHF. CDR3 bases: TGTGCCAGCAGCTTTGGACAGGGACCCAATCAGCCCCAGCATTTT.

The chain combines TRBV5-4 with TRBJ2-6; D ambiguous. V lost 1 base, J lost 5 bases, and 4 bases lay in between. Germline CDR1 is SGHNT and CDR2 is YYREEE (reference sequence). The CDR3 consists of 13 residues. For the CDR3, the DNA is TGTGCCAGCAGCTTGTCAAGGGCCAACGTCCTGACTTTC. Translated, it gives CASSLSRANVLTF.

This chain connects TRBV19 to TRBJ1-2, with a possible D match to TRBD1 (5 bases). Germline V gives CDR1 LNHDA, CDR2 SQIVND (reference sequence). V was clipped by 9 bases and J by 4 bases, with 15 bases between them. This CDR3 contains 13 residues. The DNA of the CDR3 is TGTGCCAGCACCGAGGGACCCTCCTATGGCTACACCTTC. It encodes CASTEGPSYGYTF.

The V and J genes are TRBV15 and TRBJ2-7; D not certain. The CDR3 is made up of 12 amino acids. With 5 bases removed from V and 2 bases from J, the gap between germline ends came to 7 bases. CDR1 is LNHNV and CDR2 is YYDKDF in the germline V gene (reference sequence). DNA for the CDR3: TGTGCCACCAGCTCTGGGGCCTACGAGCAGTACTTC. Protein sequence: CATSSGAYEQYF.

Comments on this clonotype: A read error is likely, as this CDR3 ends without the conserved phenylalanine or tryptophan. The chain links TRBV10-2 to TRBJ2-7; TRBD2 is a possible D gene (6 bases). V was pared by 0 bases and J by 0 bases, with 9 bases between. CDR1 WSHSY and CDR2 SAAADI come from the germline V gene. This CDR3 comprises 15 residues. The CDR3 DNA reads TGCGCCAGCAGTGAGTCAGGGACTTACTCCTACGAGCAGTACCTC. Amino acid sequence: CASSESGTYSYEQYL.

This chain joins TRBV20-1 and TRBJ2-5; D gene uncertain. There are 13 residues in the CDR3. Germline CDR1 is DFQATT and CDR2 is SNEGSKA (reference sequence). Trimming shortened V by 5 bases and J by 0 bases, and 10 bases separated the two germline ends. CDR3 in DNA: TGCAGTGCTGTACATTGGTACCAAGAGACCCAGTACTTC. Translation gives CSAVHWYQETQYF.

The gene calls are TRBV20-1 and TRBJ1-2, with D possibly being TRBD1 (5 bases). Germline CDR1 and CDR2: DFQATT and SNEGSKA (reference sequence). The length of the CDR3 is 13 residues. With 6 bases removed from V and 0 bases from J, the gap between germline ends came to 11 bases. The CDR3 spells CSARDAANYGYTF. CDR3 in DNA: TGCAGTGCGCGGGACGCAGCTAACTATGGCTACACCTTC.

The sample holds many counts of this clonotype. The rearrangement links TRBV9 to TRBJ2-3; D unclear. This CDR3 is 12 amino acids long. V lost 3 bases to trimming and J lost 1 base, with 3 bases between them. In germline, CDR1 is SGDLS, CDR2 YYNGEE. CDR3 DNA: TGTGCCAGCAGCGCCGGCACAGATACGCAGTATTTT. This translates into CASSAGTDTQYF.

The sample holds many counts of this clonotype. This chain's CDR3 is CSIGKSSGYEQYF. The CDR3 coding sequence is TGCAGCATTGGCAAATCCTCCGGCTACGAGCAGTACTTC. The rearrangement links TRBV29-1 to TRBJ2-7; D uncertain. The CDR3 covers 13 residues. Germline-derived CDR1 and CDR2 are SQVTM and ANQGSEA. V lost 8 bases, J lost 3 bases, and 17 bases lay in between.

The chain has TRBV25-1 and TRBJ2-7, with 7 positions matching TRBD1. The CDR3 is 14 residues long. Germline assignment: CDR1 MGHDK and CDR2 SYGVNS. V lost 4 bases and J lost 6; bases outside the gene matches: 9. CDR3 DNA: TGTGCCAGCAGTGCCGACAGGGTCGCATTCGAGCAGTACTTC. It yields the protein CASSADRVAFEQYF.

V gene TRBV7-2 combines with J gene TRBJ1-2; 7 nucleotides agree with TRBD1. Germline V lookup: CDR1 SGHTA, CDR2 FQGNSA. Unmatched junction bases numbered 1, after V lost 2 bases and J lost 4 bases. The length of the CDR3 is 13 residues. The CDR3 DNA reads as TGTGCCAGCAGCTTATACAGGGGCTATGGCTACACCTTC. Amino acid sequence: CASSLYRGYGYTF.

The CDR3 is CASSLTGQGSYEQYF. Here the CDR3 DNA reads TGTGCCAGCAGTTTAACGGGACAGGGATCCTACGAGCAGTACTTC. This chain uses TRBV25-1 with TRBJ2-7; 9 bases agree with TRBD1. CDR1 is MGHDK and CDR2 is SYGVNS in the germline V gene. The CDR3 has 15 amino acids. J was trimmed by 1 base and V by 5 bases; bases with no gene match: 6.

This clonotype appeared many times. The chain combines TRBV9 with TRBJ2-5; 12 bases line up with TRBD2. The CDR3 loop spans 15 amino acids. Germline-derived CDR1 and CDR2 are SGDLS and YYNGEE. After removal of 2 bases from V and 7 bases from J, the junction contained 6 bases not matched to a gene. This CDR3 is CASSVTSGGGGTQYF. The CDR3 DNA follows: TGTGCCAGCAGCGTGACTAGCGGGGGAGGTGGGACCCAGTACTTC.

The chain has TRBV15 and TRBJ2-1, with 12 bases fitting TRBD2. The CDR3 loop spans 18 amino acids. J was trimmed by 7 bases and V by 0 bases; bases with no gene match: 10. The germline V gene has CDR1 LNHNV and CDR2 YYDKDF (reference sequence). The CDR3 here is CATSRDGLAGFPRNEQFF. The DNA of the CDR3 is TGTGCCACCAGCAGAGATGGACTAGCGGGGTTCCCCAGAAATGAGCAGTTCTTC.

This clonotype appeared a few times. The V call is TRBV7-9, the J call TRBJ1-5; D is uncertain. The CDR3 is 12 amino acids. In germline, CDR1 is SEHNR, CDR2 FQNEAQ (reference sequence). V was clipped by 1 base and J by 7 bases, with 5 bases between them. CDR3 DNA sequence: TGTGCCAGCAGCTTAGAAGGACAGCCCCAGCATTTT. Its protein is CASSLEGQPQHF.

In this sample, this clonotype turned up many times. The chain links TRBV4-1 to TRBJ1-2; 7 bases match TRBD1. The trim removed 2 bases at V and 8 bases at J, leaving 14 bases unmatched. From germline, CDR1 is MGHRA and CDR2 YSYEKL. The CDR3 extends over 16 amino acids. The DNA of the CDR3 is TGCGCCAGCAGCCAACCCGGACAGGATGTATTTGGAGGCTACACCTTC. Encoded protein: CASSQPGQDVFGGYTF.

This clonotype occurred many times. V usage is TRBV2 and J usage is TRBJ1-5; D gene uncertain. Per the germline V gene, CDR1 is SNHLY and CDR2 is FYNNEI. V was pared by 4 bases and J by 0 bases, with 7 bases between. This CDR3 is 14 amino acids long. This chain's CDR3 is CASSALSSNQPQHF. DNA of the CDR3: TGTGCCAGCAGTGCTCTGTCTAGCAATCAGCCCCAGCATTTT.